This T cell receptor (beta chain) was captured in a study of shared clonotypes between healthy human individuals. General study points: Among non-shared clonotypes, generation probabilities were lower than among those shared by all four donors. There were few donors, and this limited the genetic and exposure-history diversity represented.

With regard to this clone: Its antigen is currently unknown.

From CD4+ cells came CD45RA+ naive and CD45RA-negative memory subsets. The CDR3 is 13 residues long. Trimming shortened V by 8 bases and J by 3 bases, and 14 bases separated the two germline ends. CDR1 and CDR2 (germline): MDHEN, SYDVKM. TCRdb's copy holds only in-frame clones and misses some; the assay was immunoSEQ multiplex PCR. The table lists about 2.5 million clones, about 90% of them singletons. Sample: naive CD4+ T cells from PBMCs. Subset indicated: CD45RA+ positively selected. The clonotype originates from a man aged 18 to 29 in good health. Some clones in this sample may be carry-over from other donors' samples. J is TRBJ2-7 and V is TRBV28, with D perhaps matching TRBD1 (6 bases). CDR3 coding DNA: TGTGCCAGCGGGCCGGGACATCTCTACGAGCAGTACTTC. This sequence encodes CASGPGHLYEQYF.